This TCR beta chain emerged from a study of regulatory T cells in long-lasting Graves disease. Looked up from germline, CDR1 is KGHSH and CDR2 is LQKENI. The CDR3 covers 13 residues. The V end was cut by 2 bases, the J end by 2 bases, with 7 bases between. This clonotype has more than one count but fewer than ten. Time point given: newly diagnosed GD, antithyroid drugs for less than 3 months. PBMCs were the source of the RNA used for TCR sequencing. The authors built TCR beta libraries using iRepertoire HTBI primers and Arm-PCR of CDR3 regions. Each CDR3 protein gets one entry after TCRdb re-called the multiplex PCR reads with MiXCR. Among approximately 480,000 distinct CDR3 sequences listed, 15% to 20% were seen once. The sample also formed part of further work on T cells in Graves' hyperthyroidism and ophthalmopathy.

The input for sequencing was peripheral blood mononuclear cells (PBMCs), taken at new diagnosis, from a patient treated with antithyroid drugs. The V and J genes are TRBV18 and TRBJ2-7; D gene unclear. This TCR was sampled from a middle-aged man with Graves disease. CDR3 coding DNA: TGTGCCAGCTCACCATCGGCAGCCTACGAGCAGTACTTC. Translated: CASSPSAAYEQYF.